These 15 T cell receptor beta chains were sequenced from one sample in a study of OX40 agonist ivuxolimab in advanced cancers. Profiling relied on immunoSEQ multiplex PCR, and the TCRdb table lists in-frame clones only, not all of them. This table has 80,000 or so clones, around nine tenths appearing once. Sequencing was performed on CD4+ or CD8+ T cells sorted from blood, taken in a trial of the OX40 agonist ivuxolimab. The receptors were sampled from an adult with an advanced solid tumor such as melanoma, head and neck, liver or kidney cancer.

The chain carries TRBV15 and TRBJ1-1; no clear D gene. From germline, CDR1 is LNHNV and CDR2 YYDKDF (reference sequence). Trimming shortened V by 3 bases and J by 4 bases, and 18 bases separated the two germline ends. The CDR3 has 16 residues. In DNA form, the CDR3 reads TGTGCCACCAGCAGGCCCAGTTCCCCGGGTGGCACTGAAGCTTTCTTT. It is translated as CATSRPSSPGGTEAFF.

The CDR3 bases are TGTGCCAGCAGTGAAGCCGGGTCGCCAAAACTTGGGCAGTTCTTC. It specifies CASSEAGSPKLGQFF. The chain joins TRBV6-1 to TRBJ2-1; D unresolved. CDR1 MNHNS and CDR2 SASEGT come from the germline V gene. V lost 0 bases and J 12 bases, leaving 18 bases between the germline ends. There are 15 residues in the CDR3.

This clone was seen only once. This chain links TRBV30 with TRBJ1-2; D gene unclear. V was cut by 1 base and J by 7 bases, with 13 bases left in between. This CDR3 has 13 amino acids. The germline V gene encodes CDR1 GTSNPN and CDR2 SVGIG (reference sequence). The CDR3 is CAWSAQYPSGYTF. CDR3 DNA: TGTGCCTGGAGTGCACAGTACCCGAGTGGCTACACCTTC.

The chain carries TRBV9 and TRBJ2-1; no clear D gene. The V gene's germline CDR1 is SGDLS and CDR2 YYNGEE. The CDR3 runs 14 residues. The germline V and J ends were trimmed by 3 bases and 3 bases, with 10 bases remaining between them. CDR3: CASSAGPNYNEQFF. Here the CDR3 DNA reads TGTGCCAGCAGCGCAGGACCCAACTACAATGAGCAGTTCTTC.

V and J are TRBV7-6 and TRBJ2-1; TRBD1 matches at 9 bases. The V segment lost 4 bases and the J segment 5 bases; nucleotides outside the gene matches: 6. CDR1 SGHVS and CDR2 FNYEAQ come from the germline V gene. This CDR3 region has 15 residues. The CDR3, as DNA: TGTGCCAGCAGCTCTCGGGACAGGGCCCACAATGAGCAGTTCTTC. Its protein product is CASSSRDRAHNEQFF.

The chain has TRBV2 and TRBJ2-3, with D unclear. The CDR3 is 14 residues long. Trimming pared 3 bases from V and 0 bases from J, leaving 7 bases between. Germline V gene sequence: CDR1 SNHLY, CDR2 FYNNEI. CDR3 sequence reads: CASSDKQSTDTQYF. CDR3 DNA sequence: TGTGCCAGCAGTGATAAGCAGAGCACAGATACGCAGTATTTT.

The chain has TRBV19 and TRBJ1-2, with a weak D call TRBD1 (5 bases). Germline loops: CDR1 LNHDA, CDR2 SQIVND (reference sequence). Between the trimmed V and J ends, which lost 9 bases and 4 bases, there was a span of 15 bases. The CDR3 totals 13 residues. In DNA form, the CDR3 reads TGTGCCAGCCGGGACCCCGGAGGCTATGGCTACACCTTC. It is translated as CASRDPGGYGYTF.

This clone was seen a single time. This chain joins TRBV5-1 and TRBJ2-5; 7 nucleotides match TRBD2. The germline CDR1 and CDR2 sequences are SGHRS and YFSETQ. The CDR3 totals 15 residues. Trimming cost V 0 bases and J 2 bases; bases outside gene matches: 4. CDR3 DNA: TGCGCCAGCAGCTTGGAGTCGGGGGGACAAGAGACCCAGTACTTC. Its translation is CASSLESGGQETQYF.

This chain joins TRBV25-1 and TRBJ1-6; 9 nucleotides match TRBD1. The CDR3 contains 15 residues. Trimming removed 2 bases from V and 8 bases from J; junction bases left unmatched: 4. Germline V gene sequence: CDR1 MGHDK, CDR2 SYGVNS. In DNA, the CDR3 is TGTGCCAGCAGTGAAGGGACAGGGTTTTATTCACCCCTCCACTTT. As protein: CASSEGTGFYSPLHF.

The chain is built from TRBV28 and TRBJ1-1; D might be TRBD1 (6 bases). Germline values: CDR1 MDHEN, CDR2 SYDVKM. V was cut by 4 bases and J by 5 bases, with 17 bases left in between. CDR3 length equals 15 residues. CDR3 region: CASSSASTGRTEAFF. As DNA, the CDR3 is TGTGCCAGCAGTTCCGCCTCGACAGGCAGGACTGAAGCTTTCTTT.

This chain connects TRBV5-1 to TRBJ2-2, with D unclear. V dropped 0 bases and J dropped 1 base, with 13 bases sitting between them. From germline, CDR1 is SGHRS and CDR2 YFSETQ. The CDR3 is made up of 17 amino acids. The CDR3 sequence: CASSLAVRAGNTGELFF. As DNA, the CDR3 is TGCGCCAGCAGCTTGGCGGTAAGGGCAGGGAACACCGGGGAGCTGTTTTTT.

The J gene is TRBJ1-2, the V gene TRBV4-1; D remains ambiguous. Trimming shortened V by 3 bases and J by 5 bases, and 10 bases separated the two germline ends. Germline CDR1 reads MGHRA; CDR2 reads YSYEKL. CDR3 length: 13 residues. CDR3 protein: CASSQLGLYGYTF. The CDR3 bases are TGCGCCAGCAGCCAGTTGGGCTTGTATGGCTACACCTTC.

In DNA form, the CDR3 reads TGTGCCAGCTCACCGGCGGGCCAGCTTAGCACAGATACGCAGTATTTT. Translated, it gives CASSPAGQLSTDTQYF. This chain connects TRBV18 to TRBJ2-3, with TRBD2 as a possible D gene (5 bases). The ends were cut back, 3 bases at V and 0 bases at J, with 13 bases in the middle. The CDR3 spans 16 residues. Germline V gene sequence: CDR1 KGHSH, CDR2 LQKENI. Filled out from reference TRBV18 and TRBJ2-3, the complete variable domain reads NAGVMQNPRHLVRRRGQEARLRCSPMKGHSHVYWYRQLPEEGLKFMVYLQKENIIDESGMPKERFSAEFPKEGPSILRIQQVVRGDSAAYFCASSPAGQLSTDTQYFGPGTRLTVL.

The chain has TRBV9 and TRBJ2-1, with 8 bases aligning to TRBD2. After removal of 5 bases from V and 4 bases from J, the junction contained 11 bases not matched to a gene. Germline V lookup: CDR1 SGDLS, CDR2 YYNGEE. The CDR3 sequence is 16 residues long. CDR3 sequence: CASSSRGTRGYNEQFF. DNA for the CDR3: TGTGCCAGCAGTTCACGAGGGACTAGAGGATACAATGAGCAGTTCTTC.

The chain combines TRBV30 with TRBJ1-1; TRBD1 aligns across 7 bases. With 2 bases clipped from V and 8 bases from J, the junction kept 5 bases outside the gene matches. Germline V gene data show CDR1 as GTSNPN and CDR2 as SVGIG (reference sequence). CDR3 size: 12 residues. The CDR3 nucleotides are TGTGCCTGGAGTCCCGGGACAGTGGAAGCTTTCTTT. Protein: CAWSPGTVEAFF. The full variable domain, rest sourced from reference TRBV30 and TRBJ1-1, is SQTIHQWPATLVQPVGSPLSLECTVEGTSNPNLYWYRQAAGRGLQLLFYSVGIGQISSEVPQNLSASRPQDRQFILSSKKLLLSDSGFYLCAWSPGTVEAFFGQGTRLTVV.